The sequence of this TCR beta chain was determined in a study of control samples from healthy donors and cancer patients. Using immunoSEQ multiplex PCR, the repertoire was profiled, and TCRdb retains in-frame clones only, with some absent. The sample has roughly 88,000 clones, 90% to 95% seen once. This CDR3 contains 13 residues. Trimming removed 2 bases at V and 2 bases at J, with 5 bases between. Germline CDR1 and CDR2: LGHDT and YNNKEL (reference sequence). This chain connects TRBV3-1 (or the pseudogene TRBV3-2) to TRBJ2-3; D gene uncertain. The material sequenced was blood. This clonotype originated in a man in his forties or fifties in good health. The CDR3 here is CASSQNPTDTQYF. The DNA of the CDR3 is TGTGCCAGCAGCCAAAACCCCACAGATACGCAGTATTTT.